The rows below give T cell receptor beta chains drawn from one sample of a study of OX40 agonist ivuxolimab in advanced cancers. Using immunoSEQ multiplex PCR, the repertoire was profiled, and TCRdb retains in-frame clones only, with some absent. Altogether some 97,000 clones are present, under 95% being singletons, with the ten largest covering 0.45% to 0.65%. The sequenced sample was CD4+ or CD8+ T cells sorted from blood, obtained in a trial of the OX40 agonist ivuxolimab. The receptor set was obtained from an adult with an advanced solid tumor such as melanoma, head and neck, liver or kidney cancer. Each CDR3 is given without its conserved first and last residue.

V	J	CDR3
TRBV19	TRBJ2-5	ASSIRRGSGETQY
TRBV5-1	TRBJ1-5	ASSPGESNQPQH
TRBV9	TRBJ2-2	ASSVGLAGAGGELF
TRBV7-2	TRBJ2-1	ASSLDLGTDEQF
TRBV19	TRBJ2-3	ASSDRGRGDTQY
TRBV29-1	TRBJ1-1	SVREGAAEAF
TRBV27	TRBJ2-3	ASSRDFPTDTQY
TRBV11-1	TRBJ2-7	ASSLGVTYEQY
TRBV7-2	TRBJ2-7	ASSSSRDRVHEQY
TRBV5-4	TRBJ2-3	ASSLPKTSGGTDTQY
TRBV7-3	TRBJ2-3	ASSSSVTDTQY
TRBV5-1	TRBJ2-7	ASSIGTSGSYEQY
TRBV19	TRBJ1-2	ASSIVGGGDGYT
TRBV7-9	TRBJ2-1	ASSPETAYNEQF
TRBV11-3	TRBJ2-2	ASSLAGELF
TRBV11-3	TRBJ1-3	ASSRDSSGNTIY
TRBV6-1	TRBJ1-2	ASSEHLQGAGYGYT
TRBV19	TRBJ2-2	ASSSTSIVNTGELF
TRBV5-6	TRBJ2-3	ASSWDRTDTQY
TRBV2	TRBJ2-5	ASVARAETQY
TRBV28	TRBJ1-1	ASSLPGTVTLNTEAF
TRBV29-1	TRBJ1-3	SVESSGNTIY
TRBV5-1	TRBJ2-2	ASSMRRGRNTGELF
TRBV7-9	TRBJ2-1	ASSFGQYNEQF
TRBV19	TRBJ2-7	ASSISSGYSYEQY
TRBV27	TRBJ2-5	ASSLSVSKTQY
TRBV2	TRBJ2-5	ASSYQETQY
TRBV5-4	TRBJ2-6	ASSSAGSGANVLT
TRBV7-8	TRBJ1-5	ASSLQGAWNQPQH
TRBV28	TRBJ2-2	ASTLAQGSTGELF
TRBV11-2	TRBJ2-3	ASSLRASGTDTQY
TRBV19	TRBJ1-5	ASSTRQGKYPYSNQPQH
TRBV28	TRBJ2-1	ASSLWGQGGNEQF
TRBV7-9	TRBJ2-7	ASSFPLGQGAPEQY
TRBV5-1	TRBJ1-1	ASSLDGQGNTEAF
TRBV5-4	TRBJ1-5	ASSLGGGSNQPQH
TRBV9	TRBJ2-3	ASSAGQGGADTQY
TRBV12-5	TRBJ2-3	ASGSADTQY
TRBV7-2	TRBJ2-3	ASRAGTLTDTQY
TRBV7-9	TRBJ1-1	ASSPGSPPEAF
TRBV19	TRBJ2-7	ASTEGQRGYEQY
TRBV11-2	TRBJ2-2	ASSLYRGTGELF
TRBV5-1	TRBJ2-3	ASSLGNQGVTQY
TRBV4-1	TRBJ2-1	ASSQALSPGTYNEQF